These 32 T cell receptor beta chains came from one sample sequenced in a study of CD8 T cells in ankylosing spondylitis. The antigens these receptors bind are not known. TCRdb redid the calling of the 5' RACE reads with MiXCR, one entry per CDR3 protein. The table lists around 770,000 distinct CDR3 sequences, 15% to 20% of them singletons, with under 20% in the top ten. General study findings and limits: What seemed typical of ankylosing spondylitis blood was a TCR beta motif built from several highly homologous variants.

The sample comprised blood, either unsorted or a sorted T cell fraction (not recorded which). The receptors stem from a male donor with ankylosing spondylitis.

This clonotype occurred a few times. At one end the junction does not follow the germline gene, possibly because of a read error. The chain couples TRBV6-2 or TRBV6-3 to TRBJ2-3, with TRBD1 identical over 11 bases. Germline CDR1 and CDR2: MNHEY and SVGEGT. The CDR3 length is 16 residues. CDR3 residues: CASSPPWTGGTDTQYF. The CDR3 bases are TGTGCCAGCAGCCCACCCTGGACAGGGGGCACGGATACGCAGTATTTT.

This clonotype was counted many times. V gene TRBV12-3 or TRBV12-4 combines with J gene TRBJ2-1, with D possibly TRBD2 on 7 matching bases. Trimming pared 4 bases from V and 6 bases from J, leaving 22 bases between. The CDR3 is made up of 17 amino acids. Here the CDR3 DNA reads TGTGCCAGCAGTTCCCCGTTAGGGAGGGGAGGGGGCAATGAGCAGTTCTTC. As protein: CASSSPLGRGGGNEQFF.

This clonotype was detected a few times. The J gene is TRBJ1-6, the V gene TRBV2, with TRBD1 matching 8 bases. There are 14 residues in the CDR3. Germline V gene data show CDR1 as SNHLY and CDR2 as FYNNEI. Trimming cost V 6 bases and J 7 bases; bases outside gene matches: 5. For the CDR3, the DNA is TGTGCCAGCAGGGAGACAGGGGCCAATTCACCCCTCCACTTT. This sequence encodes CASRETGANSPLHF. Filled out from reference TRBV2 and TRBJ1-6, the complete variable domain reads EPEVTQTPSHQVTQMGQEVILRCVPISNHLYFYWYRQILGQKVEFLVSFYNNEISEKSEIFDDQFSVERPDGSNFTLKIRSTKLEDSAMYFCASRETGANSPLHFGNGTRLTVT.

The chain combines TRBV27 with TRBJ2-7; perhaps TRBD1 as D (6 bases). The V gene's germline CDR1 is MNHEY and CDR2 SMNVEV (reference sequence). The CDR3 is made up of 17 amino acids. V was pared by 5 bases and J by 1 base, with 21 bases between. The CDR3 protein is CASSGTYPGTKSYEQYF. Here the CDR3 DNA reads TGTGCCAGCAGTGGTACCTACCCCGGGACAAAGTCCTACGAGCAGTACTTC.

This clonotype was detected only a few times. V and J are TRBV4-1 and TRBJ2-1, with 15 bases identical to TRBD2. The CDR3 has 19 amino acids. Germline-derived CDR1 and CDR2 are MGHRA and YSYEKL. V shed 4 bases and J 0 bases; nucleotides not matched to a gene: 7. The CDR3 region has the DNA TGCGCCAGCAGCCTTCGCGGGACTAGCGGGGGGAGCTCCTACAATGAGCAGTTCTTC. Amino acid sequence: CASSLRGTSGGSSYNEQFF.

This clonotype came up a few times. This chain connects TRBV5-1 to TRBJ2-1; 9 bases map to TRBD2. Germline CDR1 is SGHRS and CDR2 is YFSETQ. Losses at the gene ends were 4 bases for V and 2 bases for J; bases not matched to a gene: 7. The CDR3 length is 16 residues. The CDR3: CASSIRLAVAYNEQFF. CDR3 nucleotides: TGCGCCAGCAGCATACGACTAGCGGTTGCCTACAATGAGCAGTTCTTC.

The chain is built from TRBV18 and TRBJ2-1, with 13 nucleotides matching TRBD2. The CDR3 is 14 amino acids. J lost 8 bases, V lost 6 bases, and 4 bases had no gene match. Germline values: CDR1 KGHSH, CDR2 LQKENI. Here the CDR3 reads CASSRTSGGDEQFF. The CDR3 region has the DNA TGTGCCAGCTCTCGGACTAGCGGGGGCGATGAGCAGTTCTTC.

For the CDR3, the DNA is TGCGCCAGCGCCCGTACGTACAATGAGCAGTTCTTC. Its translation: CASARTYNEQFF. This chain connects TRBV5-1 to TRBJ2-1; D is unclear. Germline V CDR1 and CDR2: SGHRS, YFSETQ. The V end lost 7 bases, the J end lost 4 bases, and 9 bases lay between the germline ends. CDR3 length equals 12 residues.

This clonotype was recorded at least ten times. The chain employs TRBV10-3 and TRBJ1-2; the D gene is possibly TRBD1 (6 bases). Germline V gene sequence: CDR1 ENHRY, CDR2 SYGVKD. The CDR3 loop spans 13 amino acids. V was cut by 8 bases and J by 6 bases, with 16 bases left in between. The CDR3 region has the DNA TGTGCCATCTCTTCAGGGGAGAGCAATGGCTACACCTTC. Protein product: CAISSGESNGYTF.

The rearrangement joins TRBV7-9 to TRBJ2-1; 8 bases agree with TRBD1. The CDR3 loop spans 15 amino acids. Germline trimming cut 5 bases from V and 9 bases from J; bases unmatched to any gene: 12. Germline V CDR1 and CDR2: SEHNR, FQNEAQ (reference sequence). The CDR3 sequence is CASSPRTGIEVEQFF. For the CDR3, the DNA is TGTGCCAGCAGCCCCCGGACAGGGATAGAAGTTGAGCAGTTCTTC. The full variable domain, in which reference TRBV7-9 and TRBJ2-1 provide the parts outside the CDR3, is DTGVSQNPRHKITKRGQNVTFRCDPISEHNRLYWYRQTLGQGPEFLTYFQNEAQLEKSRLLSDRFSAERPKGSFSTLEIQRTEQGDSAMYLCASSPRTGIEVEQFFGPGTRLTVL.

The rearrangement uses TRBV7-9 and TRBJ1-1, with unresolved D. Per germline, CDR1 SEHNR and CDR2 FQNEAQ (reference sequence). This CDR3 is 15 amino acids long. V shed 1 base and J shed 4 bases, with 13 bases lying between them. CDR3 in amino acids: CASSLDLALATEAFF. CDR3 nucleotides: TGTGCCAGCAGCTTAGACCTCGCCCTGGCCACTGAAGCTTTCTTT.

The J gene is TRBJ2-3, the V gene TRBV11-1; 7 bases are a match to TRBD1. The CDR3 sequence is 18 residues long. The ends lost 1 base at V and 8 bases at J; junction bases unmatched: 18. Germline V gene data show CDR1 as SGHAT and CDR2 as FQDESV (reference sequence). CDR3 protein: CASSLGKGAHGRASTQYF. DNA for the CDR3: TGTGCCAGCAGCTTAGGCAAGGGGGCACACGGACGGGCGAGTACGCAGTATTTT.

This clonotype was recorded a few times. The J gene is TRBJ1-5, the V gene TRBV18; unclear D gene. CDR1 and CDR2 (germline): KGHSH, LQKENI. V lost 2 bases to trimming and J lost 1 base, with 6 bases between them. This CDR3 has 14 amino acids. The CDR3 loop reads CASSPGPSNQPQHF. The CDR3 DNA reads TGTGCCAGCTCACCAGGACCAAGCAATCAGCCCCAGCATTTT.

The V and J genes are TRBV24-1 and TRBJ1-2; 11 nucleotides agree with TRBD1. V was pared by 3 bases and J by 4 bases, with 3 bases of the junction left unmatched. The CDR3 length is 15 residues. CDR1 is KGHDR and CDR2 is SFDVKD in the germline V gene. The CDR3 sequence: CATSDRTGGSYGYTF. The CDR3 region has the DNA TGTGCCACCAGTGATCGGACAGGGGGCTCCTATGGCTACACCTTC.

This clonotype was seen ten or more times. The chain couples TRBV12-3 or TRBV12-4 to TRBJ2-2; 10 nucleotides align to TRBD1. Trimming took 3 bases from V and 5 from J; bases not matched to a gene: 9. The CDR3 has 17 residues. The DNA of the CDR3 is TGTGCCAGCAGTTTTCACTTCGACAGGGGGCTTACCGGGGAGCTGTTTTTT. Amino acids: CASSFHFDRGLTGELFF.

This clonotype was observed a few times. This rearrangement joins TRBV5-1 to TRBJ1-1; D uncertain. The CDR3 spans 12 residues. Looked up from germline, CDR1 is SGHRS and CDR2 is YFSETQ. Trimming pared 7 bases from V and 1 base from J, leaving 8 bases between. The CDR3 DNA is TGCGCCAGCCAAGGAGGGAACACTGAAGCTTTCTTT. Its protein product is CASQGGNTEAFF.

The V and J genes are TRBV25-1 and TRBJ2-3; perhaps D is TRBD1 or TRBD2 (5 bases each). CDR1 and CDR2 from the germline V gene are MGHDK and SYGVNS. The CDR3 has 18 residues. V was clipped by 2 bases and J by 3 bases, with 21 bases between them. The CDR3 coding sequence is TGTGCCAGCAGTGAACTACCGGGACGTCAAGCTCATACAGATACGCAGTATTTT. Translated, it gives CASSELPGRQAHTDTQYF. Using reference TRBV25-1 and TRBJ2-3 for the parts outside the CDR3, the full variable domain is EADIYQTPRYLVIGTGKKITLECSQTMGHDKMYWYQQDPGMELHLIHYSYGVNSTEKGDLSSESTVSRIRTEHFPLTLESARPSHTSQYLCASSELPGRQAHTDTQYFGPGTRLTVL.

This clonotype was picked up a small number of times. The J gene is TRBJ2-1, the V gene TRBV20-1; D is undetermined. The germline V and J ends were trimmed by 3 bases and 7 bases, with 13 bases remaining between them. The CDR3 is made up of 13 amino acids. The germline V gene encodes CDR1 DFQATT and CDR2 SNEGSKA (reference sequence). Here the CDR3 DNA reads TGCAGTGCTAGGGGCTTTTTAGGGAATGAGCAGTTCTTC. Protein sequence: CSARGFLGNEQFF.

This clonotype was counted between two and nine times. The chain recombines TRBV6-1 with TRBJ2-5; possibly TRBD1 for D (5 bases). This CDR3 contains 15 residues. CDR1 MNHNS and CDR2 SASEGT come from the germline V gene. Trimming shortened V by 6 bases and J by 0 bases, and 14 bases separated the two germline ends. In nucleotides, the CDR3 is TGTGCCAGCAGGCGACAGCTAGGGAACCAAGAGACCCAGTACTTC. Encoded protein: CASRRQLGNQETQYF.

The V call is TRBV3-1, the J call TRBJ2-1; D not resolved. Germline V lookup: CDR1 LGHDT, CDR2 YNNKEL (reference sequence). The V and J ends lost 1 base and 13 bases respectively, with 8 bases between them. The CDR3 covers 11 residues. The CDR3 bases are TGTGCCAGCAGCCAAGTGAACCGACAGTTCTTC. This gives the protein CASSQVNRQFF.

This rearrangement joins TRBV3-1 to TRBJ2-7; 7 nucleotides agree with TRBD1. The CDR3 spans 15 residues. Germline V CDR1 and CDR2: LGHDT, YNNKEL (reference sequence). The ends lost 5 bases at V and 0 bases at J; junction bases unmatched: 7. The CDR3 loop is CASSGGPGGSYEQYF. The DNA for the CDR3 is TGTGCCAGCAGCGGCGGTCCAGGGGGCTCCTACGAGCAGTACTTC.

This clonotype was picked up a small number of times. This sequence joins TRBV20-1 and TRBJ2-5, with 13 positions matching TRBD2. V trimming: 5 bases; J trimming: 5 bases; junction bases outside the gene matches: 5. Germline CDR1 is DFQATT and CDR2 is SNEGSKA (reference sequence). The CDR3 is 14 residues long. The CDR3 is CSAWTSGGRETQYF. The CDR3 bases are TGCAGTGCTTGGACTAGCGGGGGCAGGGAGACCCAGTACTTC.

V and J are TRBV7-9 and TRBJ1-2; D is undetermined. Trimming stripped 5 bases from V and 6 bases from J, with 19 bases between. The CDR3 loop spans 15 amino acids. CDR1 and CDR2 from the germline V gene are SEHNR and FQNEAQ (reference sequence). CDR3 nucleotides: TGTGCCAGCAGCCCAGCAGGTGGGGTTATCGATGGCTACACCTTC. Amino acid sequence: CASSPAGGVIDGYTF.

The V gene is TRBV15, the J gene TRBJ1-1; perhaps TRBD1 as D (5 bases). Germline V CDR1 and CDR2: LNHNV, YYDKDF (reference sequence). Trimming removed 7 bases from V and 1 base from J, with 13 bases in between. The CDR3 length is 14 residues. In nucleotides, the CDR3 is TGTGCCACCATTGGGGGACGGAGGAACACTGAAGCTTTCTTT. Translation: CATIGGRRNTEAFF.

This clonotype was seen a handful of times. The rearrangement links TRBV29-1 to TRBJ1-2, with 7 nucleotides matching TRBD1. Germline loops: CDR1 SQVTM, CDR2 ANQGSEA. The ends lost 7 bases at V and 4 bases at J; junction bases unmatched: 6. There are 12 residues in the CDR3. The CDR3 nucleotides are TGCAGCGCGGTGGGACAGACCTATGGCTACACCTTC. Translation: CSAVGQTYGYTF.

The chain uses TRBV3-1 and TRBJ2-3; TRBD2 matches at 8 bases. CDR3 size: 16 residues. With 1 base clipped from V and 4 bases from J, the junction kept 7 bases outside the gene matches. In germline, CDR1 is LGHDT, CDR2 YNNKEL (reference sequence). The DNA for the CDR3 is TGTGCCAGCAGCCAAGGATCTAGCGGGCCCCCAGATACGCAGTATTTT. It is translated as CASSQGSSGPPDTQYF.

This clonotype was observed at least ten times. The rearrangement links TRBV10-3 to TRBJ2-3; a weak D match, TRBD2 (6 bases). The CDR3 spans 14 residues. CDR1 is ENHRY, CDR2 SYGVKD, per germline. V was clipped by 6 bases and J by 1 base, with 11 bases between them. CDR3 sequence (DNA): TGTGCCATCAGATCTAGCGCCGGCACAGATACGCAGTATTTT. Translation: CAIRSSAGTDTQYF.

The V gene is TRBV24-1, the J gene TRBJ2-1; D gene unclear. This CDR3 region has 12 residues. V was cut by 9 bases and J by 3 bases, with 8 bases left in between. From germline, CDR1 is KGHDR and CDR2 SFDVKD. CDR3 sequence (DNA): TGTGCCACCGGGCAGGACTACAATGAGCAGTTCTTC. Its protein product is CATGQDYNEQFF.

There are a few counts of this clonotype. The chain carries TRBV4-3 and TRBJ2-5; a weak D match, TRBD2 (7 bases). CDR3 length: 16 residues. CDR1 and CDR2 from the germline V gene are LGHNA and YSLEER. Trimming took off 4 bases at V and 1 base at J, with 16 bases between the two ends. The CDR3 coding sequence is TGCGCCAGCAGCCCGTTCCTGGGGGGGCCCCAAGAGACCCAGTACTTC. Protein: CASSPFLGGPQETQYF.

The table lists this clonotype with a few counts. This rearrangement joins TRBV6-2 or TRBV6-3 to TRBJ1-5, with D tentatively TRBD1 (5 bases). This CDR3 contains 18 residues. The V gene's germline CDR1 is MNHEY and CDR2 SVGEGT. V lost 2 bases to trimming and J lost 3 bases, with 20 bases between them. DNA for the CDR3: TGTGCCAGCAGTTACCAGTCGAGCCGGGGGGGGGACAATCAGCCCCAGCATTTT. Translated: CASSYQSSRGGDNQPQHF.

The chain has TRBV4-3 and TRBJ2-7; perhaps D is TRBD1 or TRBD2 (5 bases each). Trimming cost V 1 base and J 2 bases, with 12 bases left between them. The V gene's germline CDR1 is LGHNA and CDR2 YSLEER. There are 15 residues in the CDR3. CDR3 protein: CASSQASGATYEQYF. CDR3 coding DNA: TGCGCCAGCAGCCAAGCCTCCGGGGCTACCTACGAGCAGTACTTC.

This clonotype was found a few times. The rearrangement links TRBV12-3 or TRBV12-4 to TRBJ1-3; D not resolved. This CDR3 comprises 16 residues. Trimming removed 2 bases at V and 4 bases at J, with 15 bases between. CDR3 loop: CASSLSGVAWGNTIYF. The CDR3 nucleotides read TGTGCCAGCAGTTTATCAGGCGTAGCGTGGGGAAACACCATATATTTT.